The sequence of this T cell receptor (beta chain) was determined in a study of cytomegalovirus exposure and HLA in healthy donors. Study outcomes and limitations: Testing in vitro showed a few CMV-associated chains specific for CMV antigens. Analyzed later, association rates of TCRs varied across HLA loci, with DRB1 most and HLA-C fewest.

13 Jbeta primers and 60 Vbeta primers were used for the PCR. The method was immunoSEQ multiplex PCR; TCRdb's version includes in-frame clones alone and lacks a portion of them. The table has some 130,000 clones, 70% to 80% seen once. Germline values: CDR1 SGHRS, CDR2 YFSETQ. Trimming took off 4 bases at V and 1 base at J, with 6 bases between the two ends. The CDR3 runs to 14 residues. A remark on this clone: Its specificity is unknown.

This chain links TRBV5-1 with TRBJ2-6, with D tentatively TRBD1 (5 bases). The material sequenced was PBMCs. This clonotype was sampled from a female donor in good health and CMV-seronegative. CDR3 coding DNA: TGCGCCAGCAGCGCAGGGTCTGGGGCCAACGTCCTGACTTTC. Its translation is CASSAGSGANVLTF.